Listed here are 14 T cell receptor beta chains from one sample, sequenced in a study of OX40 agonist ivuxolimab in advanced cancers. Measured with immunoSEQ multiplex PCR; TCRdb has only the in-frame clones, and not every one. Of over 5,000 clones listed, approximately 70% are singletons. The sequenced sample was CD4+ or CD8+ T cells sorted from blood, obtained in a trial of the OX40 agonist ivuxolimab. The receptors here all came from an adult with an advanced solid tumor such as melanoma, head and neck, liver or kidney cancer.

This chain joins TRBV7-2 and TRBJ2-1, with TRBD1 matching over 10 bases. CDR3 length: 16 amino acids. With V trimmed by 3 bases and J by 7 bases, 9 bases remained unmatched. The germline gives CDR1 SGHTA, CDR2 FQGNSA. The DNA for the CDR3 is TGTGCCAGCAGCTTCCCCCGACAGGGGGCGCTGAATGAGCAGTTCTTC. Encoded protein: CASSFPRQGALNEQFF. The full variable domain, with the rest looked up from reference TRBV7-2 and TRBJ2-1, is GAGVSQSPSNKVTEKGKDVELRCDPISGHTALYWYRQSLGQGLEFLIYFQGNSAPDKSGLPSDRFSAERTGGSVSTLTIQRTQQEDSAVYLCASSFPRQGALNEQFFGPGTRLTVL.

The gene calls are TRBV5-4 and TRBJ1-2; D is perhaps TRBD1 (5 bases). This CDR3 comprises 16 residues. CDR1 and CDR2 (germline): SGHNT, YYREEE (reference sequence). V dropped 4 bases and J dropped 5 bases, with 21 bases sitting between them. The CDR3 nucleotides are TGTGCCAGCAGCCTGTCGTCAGCACAGGCCATTTATGGCTACACCTTC. This gives the protein CASSLSSAQAIYGYTF.

This chain joins TRBV7-6 and TRBJ2-7; a weak D match, TRBD2 (5 bases). This CDR3 comprises 15 residues. CDR1 is SGHVS, CDR2 FNYEAQ, per germline. Trimming removed 5 bases at V and 3 bases at J, with 17 bases between. CDR3 amino acids: CASSRSAGPSYEQYF. CDR3 in DNA: TGTGCCAGCAGCCGATCGGCGGGTCCCAGCTACGAGCAGTACTTC.

This clone was seen repeatedly, ten times or more. The chain employs TRBV6-5 and TRBJ2-3; the D gene is possibly TRBD2 (5 bases). CDR1 and CDR2 from the germline V gene are MNHEY and SVGAGI. The CDR3 runs to 13 residues. V lost 5 bases and J 7 bases, leaving 13 bases between the germline ends. The CDR3 DNA reads TGTGCCAGCAGTGGGCGGGCTAGGTATACGCAGTATTTT. This sequence encodes CASSGRARYTQYF.

This clone was found a few times. The chain recombines TRBV6-8 with TRBJ2-3; D unclear. There are 13 residues in the CDR3. Trimming cost V 0 bases and J 5 bases, with 6 bases left between them. Germline values: CDR1 MNHGY, CDR2 SAAAGT. The DNA of the CDR3 is TGTGCCAGCAGTTACTCGGACGGAGATACGCAGTATTTT. Translation gives CASSYSDGDTQYF.

By share, this clone counts as medium-sized. This chain uses TRBV30 with TRBJ1-1; D call uncertain. Germline CDR1 is GTSNPN and CDR2 is SVGIG (reference sequence). V was trimmed by 2 bases and J by 6 bases, leaving 19 bases between them. CDR3 size: 15 residues. This CDR3 is CAWSKVPMYNSEAFF. CDR3 DNA: TGTGCCTGGAGTAAAGTTCCTATGTACAACTCTGAAGCTTTCTTT.

The CDR3 is CASSFSTSGANNEQFF. The CDR3 coding sequence is TGTGCCAGCAGTTTCTCGACTAGCGGGGCCAACAATGAGCAGTTCTTC. The rearrangement joins TRBV6-5 to TRBJ2-1, with 11 bases identical to TRBD2. V was pared by 4 bases and J by 5 bases, with 7 bases of the junction left unmatched. CDR3 length: 16 amino acids. Germline-derived CDR1 and CDR2 are MNHEY and SVGAGI.

This chain connects TRBV7-9 to TRBJ1-1, with D tentatively TRBD1 (5 bases). Germline CDR1 and CDR2: SEHNR and FQNEAQ (reference sequence). V was shortened by 5 bases and J by 1 base, with 11 bases between the two germline ends. The CDR3 extends over 14 amino acids. The CDR3 nucleotides are TGTGCCAGCAGCGGAGGAGGACAGAACACTGAAGCTTTCTTT. Encoded protein: CASSGGGQNTEAFF.

This clone rates as medium-sized (0.01 to 0.1%). This chain connects TRBV7-6 to TRBJ2-1; D gene ambiguous. The CDR3 contains 13 residues. The V gene lost 1 base and the J gene lost 2 bases, with 3 bases spanning the gap. Per the germline V gene, CDR1 is SGHVS and CDR2 is FNYEAQ. This CDR3 reads CASSLGAYNEQFF. The CDR3 DNA sequence: TGTGCCAGCAGCTTAGGGGCCTACAATGAGCAGTTCTTC.

The J gene is TRBJ2-2, the V gene TRBV7-2, with D possibly being TRBD2 (6 bases). The V end lost 1 base, the J end lost 1 base, and 13 bases lay between the germline ends. The germline gives CDR1 SGHTA, CDR2 FQGNSA. CDR3 length equals 17 residues. The DNA of the CDR3 is TGTGCCAGCAGCTTAGAATGGGGACTGGGGAACACCGGGGAGCTGTTTTTT. Amino acids: CASSLEWGLGNTGELFF.

J is TRBJ2-5 and V is TRBV7-8; D is ambiguous. This CDR3 is built from 13 residues. Trimming cost V 7 bases and J 5 bases, with 14 bases left between them. Per germline, CDR1 SGHVS and CDR2 FQNEAQ. CDR3 protein: CASIPPGQETQYF. CDR3 DNA sequence: TGTGCCAGCATCCCACCGGGTCAGGAGACCCAGTACTTC.

The rearrangement links TRBV7-3 to TRBJ2-1, with TRBD1 as a possible D gene (5 bases). Trimming pared 2 bases from V and 7 bases from J, leaving 12 bases between. From germline, CDR1 is SGHTA and CDR2 FQGTGA. The CDR3 sequence is 14 residues long. CDR3 sequence: CASSLWGSENEQFF. The CDR3 DNA sequence: TGTGCCAGCAGCTTATGGGGCTCGGAAAATGAGCAGTTCTTC.

The rearrangement joins TRBV7-6 to TRBJ2-7; D is undetermined. The germline V gene has CDR1 SGHVS and CDR2 FNYEAQ. This CDR3 has 12 residues. Deletions cut 1 base from V and 7 bases from J, with 8 bases between. The CDR3: CASSLVLGEQYF. In DNA form, the CDR3 reads TGTGCCAGCAGCTTAGTACTGGGGGAGCAGTACTTC.

This chain uses TRBV6-5 with TRBJ1-5, with TRBD1 as a possible D gene (5 bases). The CDR3 has 13 residues. Looked up from germline, CDR1 is MNHEY and CDR2 is SVGAGI. The V end was cut by 5 bases, the J end by 5 bases, with 10 bases between. In nucleotides, the CDR3 is TGTGCCAGCAGTCTGGGGCCCTATCAGCCCCAGCATTTT. Its translation is CASSLGPYQPQHF.